This T cell receptor (beta chain) was captured in a study of blood T cell repertoires in COVID-19. The overall study: Sites across the United States, Italy and Spain contributed samples from acute and convalescent COVID-19. T cells, B-cell-depleted T cells, or PBMCs supplied cDNA or gDNA.

This clone was counted only a few times. As originally analysed: For nucleated cells, counts were estimated from reference gene primer amplification. The method was immunoSEQ multiplex PCR; TCRdb's version includes in-frame clones alone and lacks a portion of them. From that table come the V and J calls and clone size; the DNA was used to work out D and trimming. The profile shows about 200,000 clones, about 86% of them singletons. This CDR3 contains 20 residues. Deletions cut 4 bases from V and 1 base from J, with 26 bases between. Germline V CDR1 and CDR2: SGDLS, YYNGEE. The source material was peripheral blood. This sequence originates from a woman aged 50 to 60 with acute or convalescent COVID-19. This chain joins TRBV9 and TRBJ2-2; D is perhaps TRBD2 (7 bases). CDR3 coding DNA: TGTGCCAGCAGCAGGGGGGAACTAGCGATGAACGCAAAGAACACCGGGGAGCTGTTTTTT. It specifies CASSRGELAMNAKNTGELFF.